Below are 10 T cell receptor beta chains sequenced from a single sample in a study of blood T cell repertoires in COVID-19. Profiled with immunoSEQ multiplex PCR; TCRdb holds only in-frame clones, not every one. The data show about 59,000 clones, 90% seen once. Material: peripheral blood. Every receptor here comes from a man at least 80 years old with acute or convalescent COVID-19.

The chain recombines TRBV29-1 with TRBJ1-2; D gene unclear. Trimming pared 3 bases from V and 1 base from J, leaving 3 bases between. The germline CDR1 and CDR2 sequences are SQVTM and ANQGSEA. CDR3 length: 11 amino acids. For the CDR3, the DNA is TGCAGCGTTGACAGTAACTATGGCTACACCTTC. Protein: CSVDSNYGYTF.

The chain combines TRBV12-3 or TRBV12-4 with TRBJ2-7, with 7 bases aligning to TRBD1. This CDR3 spans 12 amino acids. Trimming cost V 6 bases and J 8 bases; bases outside gene matches: 7. The DNA of the CDR3 is TGTGCCAGCAGCCCCGGGACAGAAAAGCAGTACTTC. Translating gives CASSPGTEKQYF.

V and J are TRBV3-1 (or the pseudogene TRBV3-2) and TRBJ1-4; D is unresolved. Per the germline V gene, CDR1 is LGHDT and CDR2 is YNNKEL (reference sequence). There are 15 residues in the CDR3. V was trimmed by 4 bases and J by 8 bases, leaving 17 bases between them. The CDR3 region has the DNA TGTGCCAGCAGCCTTTCAGCAGGAGGGATCGAAAAACTGTTTTTT. Encoded protein: CASSLSAGGIEKLFF.

The rearrangement joins TRBV6-5 to TRBJ2-1; 12 bases agree with TRBD2. From germline, CDR1 is MNHEY and CDR2 SVGAGI. The CDR3 extends over 15 amino acids. Trimming at V came to 7 bases and at J to 4 bases, leaving 5 bases not matched to a gene. The CDR3 bases are TGTGCCAGCACCCCGACTAGCGGGGGATACAATGAGCAGTTCTTC. Amino acid sequence: CASTPTSGGYNEQFF.

CDR3 loop: CAISDRTGPGEAFF. CDR3 bases: TGTGCCATCAGTGACCGGACAGGGCCAGGTGAAGCTTTCTTT. This chain uses TRBV10-3 with TRBJ1-1; 8 bases fit TRBD1. The CDR3 has 14 residues. The germline V gene encodes CDR1 ENHRY and CDR2 SYGVKD. V lost 3 bases, J lost 7 bases, and 7 bases stayed unmatched.

V usage is TRBV19 and J usage is TRBJ1-1; D perhaps matches TRBD1 (5 bases). This CDR3 is 13 amino acids long. Deletions cut 10 bases from V and 1 base from J, with 13 bases between. Germline V CDR1 and CDR2: LNHDA, SQIVND (reference sequence). The chain's CDR3 is CATGQGQNTEAFF. CDR3 coding DNA: TGTGCCACTGGTCAAGGACAGAACACTGAAGCTTTCTTT.

The rearrangement joins TRBV11-2 to TRBJ2-3, with TRBD2 matching over 12 bases. Germline V gene lookup returns CDR1 SGHAT and CDR2 FQNNGV. After removal of 5 bases from V and 3 bases from J, the junction contained 3 bases not matched to a gene. The CDR3 is 15 residues long. The CDR3 DNA is TGTGCCAGCAGCCAGCTAGCGGGGGGGACAGATACGCAGTATTTT. Protein: CASSQLAGGTDTQYF.

The CDR3 sequence is CASSLAGQGFTGELFF. CDR3 nucleotide sequence: TGTGCCAGCAGCTTAGCTGGACAGGGCTTTACCGGGGAGCTGTTTTTT. The chain employs TRBV11-2 and TRBJ2-2, with 8 positions matching TRBD1. Germline-derived CDR1 and CDR2 are SGHAT and FQNNGV. The CDR3 is made up of 16 amino acids. V shed 1 base and J 5 bases; nucleotides not matched to a gene: 6.

The CDR3 nucleotides read TGTGCCAGCAGCCCTCAGACAGGGTCGGTTAATGAGCAGTTCTTC. Residues: CASSPQTGSVNEQFF. The chain employs TRBV7-6 and TRBJ2-1; 7 bases fit TRBD1. The V gene's germline CDR1 is SGHVS and CDR2 FNYEAQ. The CDR3 totals 15 residues. The V segment lost 5 bases and the J segment 7 bases; nucleotides outside the gene matches: 11.

The rearrangement joins TRBV3-1 (or the pseudogene TRBV3-2) to TRBJ2-1; 11 nucleotides line up with TRBD2. CDR1 and CDR2 from the germline V gene are LGHDT and YNNKEL (reference sequence). The CDR3 length is 17 residues. Trimming at V came to 7 bases and at J to 4 bases, leaving 12 bases not matched to a gene. The CDR3 here is CASTSARGLAVYNEQFF. CDR3 nucleotides: TGTGCCAGCACCTCCGCTAGGGGACTAGCGGTTTACAATGAGCAGTTCTTC.